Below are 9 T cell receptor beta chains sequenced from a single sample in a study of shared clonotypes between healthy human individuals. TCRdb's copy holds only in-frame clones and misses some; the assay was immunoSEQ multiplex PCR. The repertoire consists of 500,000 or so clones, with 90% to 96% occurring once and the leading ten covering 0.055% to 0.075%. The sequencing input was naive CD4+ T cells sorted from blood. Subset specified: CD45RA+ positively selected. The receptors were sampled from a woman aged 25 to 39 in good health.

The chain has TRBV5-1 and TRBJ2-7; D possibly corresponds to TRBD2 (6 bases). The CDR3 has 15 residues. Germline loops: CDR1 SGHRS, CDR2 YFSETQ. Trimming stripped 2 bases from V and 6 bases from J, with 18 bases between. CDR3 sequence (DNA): TGCGCCAGCAGCTTCGAAGGGACTGCCCCAACCGAGCAGTACTTC. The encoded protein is CASSFEGTAPTEQYF. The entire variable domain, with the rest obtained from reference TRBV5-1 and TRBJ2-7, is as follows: KAGVTQTPRYLIKTRGQQVTLSCSPISGHRSVSWYQQTPGQGLQFLFEYFSETQRNKGNFPGRFSGRQFSNSRSEMNVSTLELGDSALYLCASSFEGTAPTEQYFGPGTRLTVT.

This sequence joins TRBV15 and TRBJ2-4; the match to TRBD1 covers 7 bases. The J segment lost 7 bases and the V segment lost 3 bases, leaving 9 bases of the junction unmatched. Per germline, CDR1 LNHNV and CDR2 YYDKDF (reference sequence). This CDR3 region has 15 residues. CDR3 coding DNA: TGTGCCACCAGCAGGGGCGAGACAGGGCGGAACATTCAGTACTTC. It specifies CATSRGETGRNIQYF. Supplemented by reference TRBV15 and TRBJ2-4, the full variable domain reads DAMVIQNPRYQVTQFGKPVTLSCSQTLNHNVMYWYQQKSSQAPKLLFHYYDKDFNNEADTPDNFQSRRPNTSFCFLDIRSPGLGDTAMYLCATSRGETGRNIQYFGAGTRLSVL.

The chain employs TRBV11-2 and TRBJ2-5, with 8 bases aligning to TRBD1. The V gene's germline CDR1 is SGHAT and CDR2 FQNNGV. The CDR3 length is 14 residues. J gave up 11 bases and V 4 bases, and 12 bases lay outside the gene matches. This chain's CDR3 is CASSSLRGLNEQYF. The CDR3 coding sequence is TGTGCCAGCAGCTCCCTCAGGGGGCTTAATGAGCAGTACTTC. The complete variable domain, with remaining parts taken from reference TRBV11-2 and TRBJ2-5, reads EAGVAQSPRYKIIEKRQSVAFWCNPISGHATLYWYQQILGQGPKLLIQFQNNGVVDDSQLPKDRFSAERLKGVDSTLKIQPAKLEDSAVYLCASSSLRGLNEQYFGPGTRLLVL.

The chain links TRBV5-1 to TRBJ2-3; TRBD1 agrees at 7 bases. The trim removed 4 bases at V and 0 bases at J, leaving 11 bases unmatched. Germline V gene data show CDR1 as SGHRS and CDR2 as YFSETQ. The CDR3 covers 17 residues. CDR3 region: CASSPAETGHSTDTQYF. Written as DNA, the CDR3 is TGCGCCAGCAGCCCCGCCGAGACAGGGCATAGCACAGATACGCAGTATTTT.

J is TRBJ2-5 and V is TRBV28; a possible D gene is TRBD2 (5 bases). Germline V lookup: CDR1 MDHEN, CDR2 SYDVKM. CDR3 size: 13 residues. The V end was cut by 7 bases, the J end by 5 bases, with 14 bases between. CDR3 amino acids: CASTSQPGETQYF. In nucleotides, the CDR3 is TGTGCCAGCACCTCACAGCCGGGGGAGACCCAGTACTTC.

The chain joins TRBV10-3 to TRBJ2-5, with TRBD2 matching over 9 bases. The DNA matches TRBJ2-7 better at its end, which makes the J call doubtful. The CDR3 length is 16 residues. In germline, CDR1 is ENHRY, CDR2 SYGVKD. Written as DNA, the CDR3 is TGTGCCATCAGTGAGTTCGGGCTAGCGGGAACCTACGAGCAGTACTTC. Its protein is CAISEFGLAGTYEQYF.

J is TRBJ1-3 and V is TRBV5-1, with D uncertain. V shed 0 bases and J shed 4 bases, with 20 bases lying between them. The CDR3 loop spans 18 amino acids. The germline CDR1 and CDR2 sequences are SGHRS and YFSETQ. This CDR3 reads CASSLAGVGLGSGNTIYF. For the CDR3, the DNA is TGCGCCAGCAGCTTGGCCGGGGTCGGCTTGGGGTCGGGAAACACCATATATTTT.

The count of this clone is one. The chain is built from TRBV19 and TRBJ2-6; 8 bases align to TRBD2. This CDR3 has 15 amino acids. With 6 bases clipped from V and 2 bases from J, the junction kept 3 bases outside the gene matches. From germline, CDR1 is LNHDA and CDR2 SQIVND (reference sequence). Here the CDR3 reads CASRREVAGANVLTF. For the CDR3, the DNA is TGTGCCAGTAGGCGGGAGGTGGCTGGGGCCAACGTCCTGACTTTC.

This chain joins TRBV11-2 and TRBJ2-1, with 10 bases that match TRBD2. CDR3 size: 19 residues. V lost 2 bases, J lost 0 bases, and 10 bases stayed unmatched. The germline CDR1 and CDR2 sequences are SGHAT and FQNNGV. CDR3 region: CASSLYPGLATSSYNEQFF. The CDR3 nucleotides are TGTGCCAGCAGCTTATATCCGGGACTAGCGACCAGCTCCTACAATGAGCAGTTCTTC.